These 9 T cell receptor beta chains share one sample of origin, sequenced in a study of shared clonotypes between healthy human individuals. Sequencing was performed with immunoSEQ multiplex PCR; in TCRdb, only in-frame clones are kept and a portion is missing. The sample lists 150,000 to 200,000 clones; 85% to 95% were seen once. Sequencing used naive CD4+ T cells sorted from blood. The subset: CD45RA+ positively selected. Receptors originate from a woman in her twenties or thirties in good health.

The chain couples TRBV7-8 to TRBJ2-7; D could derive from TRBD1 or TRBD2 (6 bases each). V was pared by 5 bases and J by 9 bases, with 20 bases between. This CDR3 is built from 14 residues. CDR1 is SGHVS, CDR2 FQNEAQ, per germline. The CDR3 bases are TGTGCCAGCAGCCAGGGGACGGAAGGAGGGGGGCAGTACTTC. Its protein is CASSQGTEGGGQYF.

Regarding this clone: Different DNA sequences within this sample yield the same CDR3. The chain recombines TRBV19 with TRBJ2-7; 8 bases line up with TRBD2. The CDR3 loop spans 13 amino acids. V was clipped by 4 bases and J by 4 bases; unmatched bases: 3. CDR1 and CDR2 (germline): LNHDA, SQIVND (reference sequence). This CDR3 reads CASSRAGAYEQYF. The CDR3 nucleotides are TGTGCCAGTAGTAGAGCGGGAGCATACGAGCAGTACTTC.

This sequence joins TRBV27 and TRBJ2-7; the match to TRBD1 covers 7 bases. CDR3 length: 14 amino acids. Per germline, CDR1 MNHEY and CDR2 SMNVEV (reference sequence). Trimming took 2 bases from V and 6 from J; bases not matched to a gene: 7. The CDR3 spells CASSLLRDSAEQYF. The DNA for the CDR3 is TGTGCCAGCAGTTTACTAAGGGACAGCGCCGAGCAGTACTTC.

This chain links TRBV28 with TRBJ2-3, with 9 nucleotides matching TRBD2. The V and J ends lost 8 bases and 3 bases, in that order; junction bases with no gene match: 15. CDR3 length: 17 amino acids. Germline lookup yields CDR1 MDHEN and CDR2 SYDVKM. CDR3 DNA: TGTGCCAGCCCCCCGGGACTAGCAAATCGGAGGACAGATACGCAGTATTTT. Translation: CASPPGLANRRTDTQYF.

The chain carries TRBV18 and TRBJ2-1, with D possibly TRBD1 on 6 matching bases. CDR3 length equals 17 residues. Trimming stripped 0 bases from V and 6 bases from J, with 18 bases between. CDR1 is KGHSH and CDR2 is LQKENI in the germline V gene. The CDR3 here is CASSPPVGTLLGNEQFF. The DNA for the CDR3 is TGTGCCAGCTCACCACCGGTCGGGACACTGTTGGGCAATGAGCAGTTCTTC.

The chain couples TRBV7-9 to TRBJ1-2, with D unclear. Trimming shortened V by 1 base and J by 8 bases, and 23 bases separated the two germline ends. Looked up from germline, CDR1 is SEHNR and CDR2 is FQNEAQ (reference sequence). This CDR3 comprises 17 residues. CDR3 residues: CASSLVSGAQGYTGYTF. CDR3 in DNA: TGTGCCAGCAGCTTAGTCTCTGGCGCCCAAGGGTATACGGGCTACACCTTC.

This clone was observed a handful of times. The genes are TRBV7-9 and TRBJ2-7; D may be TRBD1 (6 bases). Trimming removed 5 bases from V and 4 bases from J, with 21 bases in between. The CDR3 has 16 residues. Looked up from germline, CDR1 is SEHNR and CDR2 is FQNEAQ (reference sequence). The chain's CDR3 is CASSTRSGVARYEQYF. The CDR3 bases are TGTGCCAGCAGCACCCGATCAGGGGTAGCGCGGTACGAGCAGTACTTC. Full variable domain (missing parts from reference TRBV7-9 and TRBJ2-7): DTGVSQNPRHKITKRGQNVTFRCDPISEHNRLYWYRQTLGQGPEFLTYFQNEAQLEKSRLLSDRFSAERPKGSFSTLEIQRTEQGDSAMYLCASSTRSGVARYEQYFGPGTRLTVT.

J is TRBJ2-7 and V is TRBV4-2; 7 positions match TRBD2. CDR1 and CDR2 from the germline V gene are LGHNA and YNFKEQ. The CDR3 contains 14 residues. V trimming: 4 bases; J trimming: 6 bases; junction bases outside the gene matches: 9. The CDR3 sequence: CASSREGSPSEQYF. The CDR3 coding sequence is TGTGCCAGCAGCCGGGAGGGGAGCCCGTCCGAGCAGTACTTC.

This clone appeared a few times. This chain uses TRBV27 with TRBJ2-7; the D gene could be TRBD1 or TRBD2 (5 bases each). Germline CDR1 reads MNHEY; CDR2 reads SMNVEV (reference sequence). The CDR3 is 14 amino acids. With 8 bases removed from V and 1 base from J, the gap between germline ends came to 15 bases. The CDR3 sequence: CASGAPRRSYEQYF. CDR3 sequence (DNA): TGTGCCAGCGGGGCACCCCGGAGGTCCTACGAGCAGTACTTC.